This note documents a single T cell receptor beta chain sequence. The table came from immunoSEQ multiplex PCR; TCRdb's copy has only in-frame clones and leaves some out. This sample yields 100,000 to 150,000 clones, of which 90% to 95% are seen a single time; 7.8% belongs to the top ten. The CDR3 extends over 14 amino acids. The sample is drawn from a study of control samples from healthy donors and cancer patients. This receptor was taken from a woman aged 18-30 years in good health. Sequencing was performed on blood. The V gene is TRBV21-1, the J gene TRBJ2-7. TRBV21-1 is deemed a pseudogene. The CDR3 region has the DNA TGTGCCAGCAGCAATTGGGCCAAGGGCTACGAGCAGTACTTC. Protein sequence: CASSNWAKGYEQYF.